Listed below are T cell receptor beta chains from one sample, sequenced in a study of blood T cell repertoires in COVID-19. TCRdb's copy holds only in-frame clones and misses some; the assay was immunoSEQ multiplex PCR. This sample carries about 480,000 clones, approximately 89% of them seen once, and the ten largest clones take roughly 0.92%. Sequencing was carried out using peripheral blood. The receptors shown here come from a man aged 18-30 years with COVID-19, enrolled during active disease. The CDR3 runs from the conserved cysteine through the conserved F or W. Fields, in order: clone size, D gene, V gene, J gene, CDR3 DNA, CDR3 protein. D genes are given only for firm matches. A row's size may be missing; if present it is once, few, many or a size class.

>.|.|TRBV5-1|TRBJ2-3
TGCGCCAGCAGCTTGACCATCTACACAGATACGCAGTATTTT
CASSLTIYTDTQYF
>.|.|TRBV6-6|TRBJ1-2
TGTGCCAGCACCCCGGGACAAAAGAATAACTATGGCTACACCTTC
CASTPGQKNNYGYTF
>.|TRBD2|TRBV7-8|TRBJ2-7
TGTGCCAGCAGCCCCCGACTAGCGGGAGACGAGCAGTACTTC
CASSPRLAGDEQYF
>.|TRBD2|TRBV7-9|TRBJ2-5
TGTGCCAGCAGTGGAGGGCTAGCGGGGGGTTACCAAGAGACCCAGTACTTC
CASSGGLAGGYQETQYF
>.|.|TRBV19|TRBJ1-1
TGTGCCAGTAGTATACAGGGGCGAGTGAACACTGAAGCTTTCTTT
CASSIQGRVNTEAFF
>.|.|TRBV11-2|TRBJ2-6
TGTGCCAGCAGCAACATTAGGACAGCTACCCGCTCTGGGGCCAACGTCCTGACTTTC
CASSNIRTATRSGANVLTF
>.|.|TRBV27|TRBJ1-5
TGTGCCAGCAGTTTTTCAGGAATCAATCAGCCCCAGCATTTT
CASSFSGINQPQHF
>once|.|TRBV6-2/TRBV6-3|TRBJ2-7
TGTGCCAGCAGTAAGCTTCAGGGAAACGAGCAGTACTTC
CASSKLQGNEQYF
>.|.|TRBV19|TRBJ1-6
TGTGCCAGTAGGGGGGCGACGCGGACCTATAATTCACCCCTCCACTTT
CASRGATRTYNSPLHF
>.|TRBD2|TRBV7-9|TRBJ2-2
TGTGCCAGCAGCTTGCAGGGGTTAGCGGGAAACACCGGGGAGCTGTTTTTT
CASSLQGLAGNTGELFF
>.|.|TRBV11-3|TRBJ2-3
TGTGCCAGCAGCTTAGATCCCCCGGGGGACACAGATACGCAGTATTTT
CASSLDPPGDTDTQYF
>.|.|TRBV6-1|TRBJ2-1
TGTGCCAGCAGTGAAGGGGGGCTAGCCGGATACAATGAGCAGTTCTTC
CASSEGGLAGYNEQFF
>.|.|TRBV5-1|TRBJ2-2
TGCGCCAGCAGGGAGGGGACAGCCAACACCGGGGAGCTGTTTTTT
CASREGTANTGELFF
>.|TRBD2|TRBV2|TRBJ2-5
TGTGCCAGCAGGGAAGACGGGGGGTTGGAGACCCAGTACTTC
CASREDGGLETQYF
>.|TRBD2|TRBV20-1|TRBJ2-7
TGCAGTGCTAGTTCCGGACTAGCCGAGCAGTACTTC
CSASSGLAEQYF
>.|TRBD2|TRBV7-2|TRBJ2-1
TGTGCCAGCAGCTACCATCAAAGGGGACTAGTCTTC
CASSYHQRGLVF
>once|TRBD2|TRBV9|TRBJ2-7
TGTGCCAGCAGCCCAGCGACTAGCTCCTCCTCCTACGAGCAGTACTTC
CASSPATSSSSYEQYF
>.|.|TRBV7-9|TRBJ2-5
TGTGCCAGCAGCTTAACACTAGCTCAAGAGACCCAGTACTTC
CASSLTLAQETQYF
>.|TRBD1|TRBV4-1|TRBJ1-1
TGCGCCAGCAGCCAAGGACAGGGGAACACTGAAGCTTTCTTT
CASSQGQGNTEAFF
>.|.|TRBV7-9|TRBJ2-7
TGTGCCAGCAGCTTAGCGATGGGGAGAGATAGCTCCTACGAGCAGTACTTC
CASSLAMGRDSSYEQYF
>.|.|TRBV30|TRBJ1-6
TGTGCCTCTTCGGGACAAACTATCTATAATTCACCCCTCCACTTT
CASSGQTIYNSPLHF
>.|.|TRBV3-1/TRBV3-2|TRBJ2-7
TGTGCCAGCAGCCTTCACCAGGGTAAGGCGGAGCAGTACTTC
CASSLHQGKAEQYF
>.|TRBD2|TRBV24-1|TRBJ2-3
TGTGCCACCAGTGAATCCCGGGACTACCATGCGCAGTATTTT
CATSESRDYHAQYF
>few|TRBD1|TRBV19|TRBJ1-5
TGTGCCAGTAGCCCACAGGGGGTGCGAAATCAGCCCCAGCATTTT
CASSPQGVRNQPQHF
>.|TRBD1|TRBV24-1|TRBJ1-2
TGTGCCACCAGTGATTTGCCTGGGACAGGGGCTAATCGGGACTATGGCTACACCTTC
CATSDLPGTGANRDYGYTF
>.|TRBD1|TRBV2|TRBJ2-7
TGTGCCAGCAGTCCTGGACAGGGGGCGTCCTCTGAGCAGTACTTC
CASSPGQGASSEQYF
>.|TRBD1|TRBV3-1/TRBV3-2|TRBJ2-5
TGTGCCAGCAGCCACCTACAACAGGGGGAAGAGACCCAGTACTTC
CASSHLQQGEETQYF
>.|TRBD2|TRBV15|TRBJ2-3
TGTGCCACCAGCAGGGTAACTAGCGGCAGGGATACGCAGTATTTT
CATSRVTSGRDTQYF
>few|.|TRBV10-1|TRBJ1-1
TGCGCCAGCACCCGACAGAGGAACACTGAAGCTTTCTTT
CASTRQRNTEAFF
>.|TRBD1|TRBV11-2|TRBJ1-1
TGTGCCGGGGACAGGGGTCCCCAGGCTTTCTTT
CAGDRGPQAFF
>.|.|TRBV3-1/TRBV3-2|TRBJ1-1
TGTGCCAGCAGCCCCCACGCCGGAGAGACCCAAGCTTTCTTT
CASSPHAGETQAFF
>.|.|TRBV5-1|TRBJ2-3
TGCGCCAGCAGCTTGCAACTAGATAGCACAGATACGCAGTATTTT
CASSLQLDSTDTQYF
>.|.|TRBV6-5|TRBJ2-6
TGTGCCAGCAGGGCCCCATTTGCTGGGGCCAACGTCCTGACTTTC
CASRAPFAGANVLTF
>.|.|TRBV24-1|TRBJ2-5
TGTGCCACCAGTGACCCCACGGAGTATCAAGAGACCCAGTACTTC
CATSDPTEYQETQYF